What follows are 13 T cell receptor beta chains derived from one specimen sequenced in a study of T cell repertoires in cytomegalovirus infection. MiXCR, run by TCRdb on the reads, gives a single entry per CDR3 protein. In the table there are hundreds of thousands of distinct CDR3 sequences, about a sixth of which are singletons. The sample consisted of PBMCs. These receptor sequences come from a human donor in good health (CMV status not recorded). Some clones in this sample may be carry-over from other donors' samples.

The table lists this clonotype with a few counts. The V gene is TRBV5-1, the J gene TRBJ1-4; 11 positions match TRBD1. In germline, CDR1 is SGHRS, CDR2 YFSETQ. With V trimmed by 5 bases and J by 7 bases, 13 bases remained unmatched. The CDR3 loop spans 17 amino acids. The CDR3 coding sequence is TGCGCCAGCAGGCAATCCGGGACAGGGGGATATACTGAAAAACTGTTTTTT. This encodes CASRQSGTGGYTEKLFF.

CDR3 sequence: CASSAWTGGNTGELFF. The CDR3 nucleotides read TGTGCCAGCAGTGCCTGGACAGGGGGGAACACCGGGGAGCTGTTTTTT. V usage is TRBV6-1 and J usage is TRBJ2-2; 10 nucleotides match TRBD1. The V and J ends lost 4 bases and 1 base, in that order; junction bases with no gene match: 3. Germline-derived CDR1 and CDR2 are MNHNS and SASEGT. CDR3 length: 16 amino acids.

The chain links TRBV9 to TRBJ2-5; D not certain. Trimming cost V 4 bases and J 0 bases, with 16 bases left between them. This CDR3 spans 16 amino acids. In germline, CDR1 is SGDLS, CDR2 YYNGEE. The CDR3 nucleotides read TGTGCCAGCAGCCGAACCGGCGGCGCCTACCAAGAGACCCAGTACTTC. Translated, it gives CASSRTGGAYQETQYF.

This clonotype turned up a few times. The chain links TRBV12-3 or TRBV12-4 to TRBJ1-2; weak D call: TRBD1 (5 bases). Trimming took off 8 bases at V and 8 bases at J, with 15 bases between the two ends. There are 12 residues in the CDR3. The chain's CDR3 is CASFPGAGGYTF. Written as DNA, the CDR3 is TGTGCCAGCTTCCCCGGGGCCGGCGGCTACACCTTC.

The CDR3 loop is CASTPWATGGEMYF. The DNA of the CDR3 is TGTGCCAGCACCCCATGGGCGACAGGGGGCGAAATGTACTTC. The chain has TRBV7-9 and TRBJ2-7; 10 nucleotides line up with TRBD1. J was trimmed by 12 bases and V by 7 bases; bases with no gene match: 15. Germline CDR1 reads SEHNR; CDR2 reads FQNEAQ (reference sequence). The CDR3 length is 14 residues. Drawing the rest from reference TRBV7-9 and TRBJ2-7, the complete variable domain is DTGVSQNPRHKITKRGQNVTFRCDPISEHNRLYWYRQTLGQGPEFLTYFQNEAQLEKSRLLSDRFSAERPKGSFSTLEIQRTEQGDSAMYLCASTPWATGGEMYFGPGTRLTVT.

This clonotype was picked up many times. CDR3 in DNA: TGTGCCAGTTCGCTGGGTTCCACAGATACGCAGTATTTT. This encodes CASSLGSTDTQYF. This chain uses TRBV11-2 with TRBJ2-3; unclear D gene. Per the germline V gene, CDR1 is SGHAT and CDR2 is FQNNGV. V was trimmed by 9 bases and J by 2 bases, leaving 12 bases between them. The length of the CDR3 is 13 residues.

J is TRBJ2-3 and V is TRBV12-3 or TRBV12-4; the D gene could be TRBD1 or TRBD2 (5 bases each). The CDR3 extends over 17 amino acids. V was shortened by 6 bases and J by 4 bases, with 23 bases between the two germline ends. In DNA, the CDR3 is TGTGCCAGCAGACCGGGACGGTCGGCATATAGCTCAGATACGCAGTATTTT. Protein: CASRPGRSAYSSDTQYF.

CDR3: CASSVRGALSPLHF. DNA of the CDR3: TGTGCCAGCAGTGTCAGAGGGGCACTCTCACCCCTCCACTTT. The chain carries TRBV6-1 and TRBJ1-6, with D possibly matching TRBD1 (5 bases). Germline CDR1 and CDR2: MNHNS and SASEGT. V lost 4 bases to trimming and J lost 10 bases, with 14 bases between them. This CDR3 comprises 14 residues.

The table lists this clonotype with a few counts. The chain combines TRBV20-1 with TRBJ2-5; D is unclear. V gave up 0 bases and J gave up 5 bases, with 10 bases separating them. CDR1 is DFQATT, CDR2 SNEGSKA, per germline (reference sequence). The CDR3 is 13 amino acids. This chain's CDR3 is CSARDSIQETQYF. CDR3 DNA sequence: TGCAGTGCTAGAGATAGTATCCAGGAGACCCAGTACTTC.

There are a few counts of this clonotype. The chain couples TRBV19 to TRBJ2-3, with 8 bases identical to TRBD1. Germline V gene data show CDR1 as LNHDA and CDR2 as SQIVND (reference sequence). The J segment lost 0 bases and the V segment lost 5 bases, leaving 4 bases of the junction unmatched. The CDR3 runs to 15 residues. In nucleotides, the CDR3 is TGTGCCAGTAGTCTCTGGACAGGGAGCACAGATACGCAGTATTTT. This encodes CASSLWTGSTDTQYF.

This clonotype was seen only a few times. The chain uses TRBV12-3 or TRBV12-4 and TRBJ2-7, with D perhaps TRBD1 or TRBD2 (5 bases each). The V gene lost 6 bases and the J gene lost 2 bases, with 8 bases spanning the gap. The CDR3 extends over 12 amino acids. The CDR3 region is CASSVGAYEQYF. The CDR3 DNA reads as TGTGCCAGCAGCGTGGGGGCCTACGAGCAGTACTTC.

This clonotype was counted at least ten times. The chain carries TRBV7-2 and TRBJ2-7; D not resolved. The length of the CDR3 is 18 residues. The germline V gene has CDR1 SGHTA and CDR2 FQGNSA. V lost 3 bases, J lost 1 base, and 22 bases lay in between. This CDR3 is CASSFFNRRADLSYEQYF. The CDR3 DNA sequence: TGTGCCAGCAGCTTCTTCAACCGCCGGGCGGACCTTTCCTACGAGCAGTACTTC.

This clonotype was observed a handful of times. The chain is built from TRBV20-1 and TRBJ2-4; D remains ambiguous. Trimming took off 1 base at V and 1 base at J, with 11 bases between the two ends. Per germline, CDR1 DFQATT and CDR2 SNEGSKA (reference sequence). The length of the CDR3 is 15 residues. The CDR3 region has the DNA TGCAGTGCTAGAGGCCCGTTGGGGGCCAAAAACATTCAGTACTTC. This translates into CSARGPLGAKNIQYF.